These 10 T cell receptor beta chains share one sample of origin, sequenced in a study of T cells in Graves' hyperthyroidism and ophthalmopathy. TCR beta CDR3 sequences were amplified from RNA transcripts. The study used the HTBI primer set for a first-round RT-PCR of the TCR CDR3. One entry per CDR3 protein, called by TCRdb with MiXCR from the multiplex PCR reads. The sample contains more than 500,000 distinct CDR3 sequences, about 14% of which appear only once. The sample comprised blood. All receptors derive from a middle-aged woman with Graves' hyperthyroidism.

V gene TRBV9 combines with J gene TRBJ1-4; D perhaps matches TRBD1 (5 bases). Germline V gives CDR1 SGDLS, CDR2 YYNGEE. This CDR3 has 15 residues. V shed 3 bases and J shed 1 base, with 10 bases lying between them. The CDR3 DNA reads TGTGCCAGCAGCGCCGGAGACAGAACTAATGAAAAACTGTTTTTT. As protein: CASSAGDRTNEKLFF.

This clonotype was seen ten or more times. The rearrangement uses TRBV28 and TRBJ2-1, with 9 bases fitting TRBD1. V gave up 5 bases and J gave up 2 bases; unmatched junction bases: 4. This CDR3 is 15 amino acids long. The germline V gene has CDR1 MDHEN and CDR2 SYDVKM. CDR3 sequence (DNA): TGTGCCAGCAGTCCCCGGGACAGGGCCTACAATGAGCAGTTCTTC. Translation gives CASSPRDRAYNEQFF.

Many counts were recorded for this clonotype. This chain connects TRBV20-1 to TRBJ2-2; D gene ambiguous. Germline V gene lookup returns CDR1 DFQATT and CDR2 SNEGSKA (reference sequence). V was pared by 4 bases and J by 6 bases, with 9 bases between. The CDR3 runs to 12 residues. This chain's CDR3 is CSAKSFAGELFF. CDR3 nucleotide sequence: TGCAGTGCTAAAAGTTTCGCCGGGGAGCTGTTTTTT.

This clonotype occurred many times. CDR3 sequence: CASSQEPGQRTEAFF. The CDR3 DNA sequence: TGTGCCAGCAGCCAAGAGCCGGGCCAGAGGACTGAAGCTTTCTTT. The chain combines TRBV14 with TRBJ1-1; D not certain. Between the trimmed V and J ends, which lost 0 bases and 5 bases, there was a span of 13 bases. This CDR3 is built from 15 residues. CDR1 and CDR2 (germline): SGHDN, FVKESK.

This clonotype was seen a few times. This may be a read error: a much more frequent sequence differs by one nucleotide. The genes are TRBV7-6 and TRBJ1-3; D not certain. Germline lookup yields CDR1 SGHVS and CDR2 FNYEAQ. V was shortened by 6 bases and J by 0 bases, with 6 bases between the two germline ends. The CDR3 consists of 13 residues. The CDR3 DNA sequence: TGTGCCAGCAGACAGAGCTCTGGAAACACCATATATTTT. Translated, it gives CASRQSSGNTIYF.

The genes are TRBV30 and TRBJ1-5, with a weak D call TRBD1 (5 bases). The CDR3 consists of 13 residues. The ends were cut back, 2 bases at V and 6 bases at J, with 11 bases in the middle. Germline V gene sequence: CDR1 GTSNPN, CDR2 SVGIG (reference sequence). CDR3 sequence: CAWSTEGAQPQHF. The CDR3 DNA reads TGTGCCTGGAGTACGGAAGGGGCTCAGCCCCAGCATTTT.

The V and J genes are TRBV5-1 and TRBJ2-1, with 9 bases lining up with TRBD2. Looked up from germline, CDR1 is SGHRS and CDR2 is YFSETQ. The trim removed 0 bases at V and 8 bases at J, leaving 12 bases unmatched. The CDR3 consists of 17 residues. CDR3 nucleotides: TGCGCCAGCAGCTTGGAGTGGAGCGGGAGGAATGTCGATGAGCAGTTCTTC. This codes for CASSLEWSGRNVDEQFF. Full variable domain (rest looked up from reference TRBV5-1 and TRBJ2-1): KAGVTQTPRYLIKTRGQQVTLSCSPISGHRSVSWYQQTPGQGLQFLFEYFSETQRNKGNFPGRFSGRQFSNSRSEMNVSTLELGDSALYLCASSLEWSGRNVDEQFFGPGTRLTVL.

This clonotype has ten or more counts. The rearrangement joins TRBV20-1 to TRBJ2-3; 7 positions agree with TRBD2. This CDR3 region has 15 residues. Germline lookup yields CDR1 DFQATT and CDR2 SNEGSKA (reference sequence). The CDR3 sequence: CGLLGGEGRHDTQYF. The CDR3 bases are TGCGGCCTATTAGGCGGGGAGGGCCGACATGATACGCAGTATTTT.

In its sample, this clonotype was seen a few times. The gene calls are TRBV20-1 and TRBJ2-7; D might be TRBD1 (6 bases). V was clipped by 6 bases and J by 5 bases, with 14 bases between them. CDR3 length equals 12 residues. The germline V gene has CDR1 DFQATT and CDR2 SNEGSKA (reference sequence). CDR3: CSAPQQGNEQYF. CDR3 in DNA: TGCAGTGCCCCCCAACAGGGTAACGAGCAGTACTTC.

There are a few counts of this clonotype. The rearrangement joins TRBV12-3 or TRBV12-4 to TRBJ2-4; D may be TRBD2 (5 bases). The ends were cut back, 1 base at V and 3 bases at J, with 7 bases in the middle. The CDR3 length is 14 residues. The CDR3 region is CASSLGGIKNIQYF. In DNA, the CDR3 is TGTGCCAGCAGTTTAGGAGGGATCAAAAACATTCAGTACTTC.